Included here is one T cell receptor beta chain sequence, with context. The antigen remains undetermined. The V and J ends lost 11 bases and 5 bases, in that order; junction bases with no gene match: 6. The CDR3 is 13 residues long. The germline V gene has CDR1 ENHRY and CDR2 SYGVKD. The data originate from a study of T-cell memory formation after mild COVID-19. Study findings and constraints: Day 15 to 85 contracting clones showed balanced CD4/CD8; later expanders leaned CD4+. Prior to infection, memory already included some responding clones, suggesting cross-reactive memory joined.

TCRdb used MiXCR to reprocess the 5' RACE reads, holding one entry per CDR3 protein. The repertoire includes 50,000 to 75,000 distinct CDR3 sequences, roughly 10% of them detected once, and around 1.1% sits in the top ten. This clonotype originated in a man aged 18 to 35 who had mild COVID-19 (a few samples of this study predate the infection). Cell type and time point are not known. Sample: PBMCs or a T cell subset sorted from them (not recorded which). V is TRBV10-3 and J is TRBJ1-4, with 9 bases identical to TRBD1. CDR3 in DNA: TGTGCCGCCCGGACAGGGGAAAATGAAAAACTGTTTTTT. It yields the protein CAARTGENEKLFF.